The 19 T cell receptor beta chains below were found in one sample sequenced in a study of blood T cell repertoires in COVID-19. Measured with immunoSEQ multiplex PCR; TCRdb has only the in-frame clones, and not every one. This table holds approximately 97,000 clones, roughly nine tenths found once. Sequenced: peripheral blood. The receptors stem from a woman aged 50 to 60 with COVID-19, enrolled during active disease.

The DNA of the CDR3 is TGTGCCAGCTCACCCGGGACAGGGGGAACTAATGAAAAACTGTTTTTT. This codes for CASSPGTGGTNEKLFF. The chain recombines TRBV18 with TRBJ1-4, with 11 positions matching TRBD1. The V gene end was trimmed by 3 bases and the J gene end by 1 base; junction bases not matched to a gene: 1. From germline, CDR1 is KGHSH and CDR2 LQKENI. CDR3 length equals 16 residues.

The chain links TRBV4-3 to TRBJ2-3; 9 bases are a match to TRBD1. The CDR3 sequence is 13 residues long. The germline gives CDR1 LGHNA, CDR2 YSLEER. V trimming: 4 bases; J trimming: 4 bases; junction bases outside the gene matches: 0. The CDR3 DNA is TGCGCCAGCAGCCGACAGGGGGCAGATACGCAGTATTTT. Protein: CASSRQGADTQYF.

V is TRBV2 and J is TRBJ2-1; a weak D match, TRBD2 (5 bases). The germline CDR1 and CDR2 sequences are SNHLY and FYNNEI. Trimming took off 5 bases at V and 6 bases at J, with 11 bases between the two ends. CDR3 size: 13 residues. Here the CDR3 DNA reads TGTGCCAGCAGTCGGGGTCCCGTCAATGAGCAGTTCTTC. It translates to CASSRGPVNEQFF.

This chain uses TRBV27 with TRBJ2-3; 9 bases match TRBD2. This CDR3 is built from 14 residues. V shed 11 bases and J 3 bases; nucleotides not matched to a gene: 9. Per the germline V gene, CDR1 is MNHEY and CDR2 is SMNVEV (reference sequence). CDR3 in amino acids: CAARGLAGTDTQYF. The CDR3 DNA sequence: TGTGCCGCAAGGGGGCTAGCGGGGACAGATACGCAGTATTTT.

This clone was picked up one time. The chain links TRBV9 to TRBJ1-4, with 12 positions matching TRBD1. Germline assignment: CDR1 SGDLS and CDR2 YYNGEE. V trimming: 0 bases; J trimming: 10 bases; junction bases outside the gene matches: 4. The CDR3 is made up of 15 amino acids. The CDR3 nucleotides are TGTGCCAGCAGCGTAGAGGGACAGGGGGCAGGAAAACTGTTTTTT. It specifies CASSVEGQGAGKLFF.

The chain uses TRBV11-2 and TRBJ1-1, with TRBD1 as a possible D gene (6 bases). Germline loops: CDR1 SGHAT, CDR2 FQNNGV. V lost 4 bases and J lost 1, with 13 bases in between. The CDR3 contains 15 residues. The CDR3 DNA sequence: TGTGCCAGCAGCTGGTTCAGGGGACCGAACACTGAAGCTTTCTTT. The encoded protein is CASSWFRGPNTEAFF. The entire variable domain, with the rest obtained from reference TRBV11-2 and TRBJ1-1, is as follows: EAGVAQSPRYKIIEKRQSVAFWCNPISGHATLYWYQQILGQGPKLLIQFQNNGVVDDSQLPKDRFSAERLKGVDSTLKIQPAKLEDSAVYLCASSWFRGPNTEAFFGQGTRLTVV.

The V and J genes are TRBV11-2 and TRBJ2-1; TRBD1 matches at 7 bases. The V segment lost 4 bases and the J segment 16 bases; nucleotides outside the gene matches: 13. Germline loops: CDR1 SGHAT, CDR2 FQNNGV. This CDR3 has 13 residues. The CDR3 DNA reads TGTGCCAGCAGCTCTACACCCCGGGACAGCTACTTCTTC. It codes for CASSSTPRDSYFF.

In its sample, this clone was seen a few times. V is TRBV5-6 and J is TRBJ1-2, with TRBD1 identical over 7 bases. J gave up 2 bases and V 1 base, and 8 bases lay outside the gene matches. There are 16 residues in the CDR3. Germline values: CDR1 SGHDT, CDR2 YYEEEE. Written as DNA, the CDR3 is TGTGCCAGCAGCTTGAAGGTAGGGGGCGGAAACTATGGCTACACCTTC. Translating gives CASSLKVGGGNYGYTF.

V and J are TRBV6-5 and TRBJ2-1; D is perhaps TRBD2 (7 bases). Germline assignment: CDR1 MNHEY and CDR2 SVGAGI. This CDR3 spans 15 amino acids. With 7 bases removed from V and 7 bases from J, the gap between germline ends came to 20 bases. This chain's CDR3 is CASTLKGGGGNEQFF. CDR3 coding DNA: TGTGCCAGCACCCTTAAAGGGGGGGGAGGTAATGAGCAGTTCTTC.

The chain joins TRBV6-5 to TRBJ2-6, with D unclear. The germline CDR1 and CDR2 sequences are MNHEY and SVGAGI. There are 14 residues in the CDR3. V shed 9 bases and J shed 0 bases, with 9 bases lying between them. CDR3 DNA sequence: TGTGCCAGTCATGGGCTCTCTGGGGCCAACGTCCTGACTTTC. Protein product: CASHGLSGANVLTF.

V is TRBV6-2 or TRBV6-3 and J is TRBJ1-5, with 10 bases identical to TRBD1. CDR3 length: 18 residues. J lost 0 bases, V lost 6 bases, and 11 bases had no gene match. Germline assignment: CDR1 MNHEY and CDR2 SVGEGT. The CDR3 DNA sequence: TGTGCCAGCAGCCTCCTCGGGACAGGGGCCACTAGCAATCAGCCCCAGCATTTT. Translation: CASSLLGTGATSNQPQHF.

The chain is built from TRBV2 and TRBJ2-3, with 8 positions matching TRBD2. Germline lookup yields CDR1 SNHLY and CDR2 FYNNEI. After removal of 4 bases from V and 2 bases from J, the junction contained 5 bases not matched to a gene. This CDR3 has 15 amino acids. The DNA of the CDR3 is TGTGCCAGCAGTGTCAGCGGGGGATTCACAGATACGCAGTATTTT. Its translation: CASSVSGGFTDTQYF.

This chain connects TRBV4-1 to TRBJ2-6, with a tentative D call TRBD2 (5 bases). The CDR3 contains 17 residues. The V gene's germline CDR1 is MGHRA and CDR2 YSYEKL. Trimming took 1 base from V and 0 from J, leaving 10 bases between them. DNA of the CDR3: TGCGCCAGCAGCCAAGGGACTTCCCGCTCTGGGGCCAACGTCCTGACTTTC. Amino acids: CASSQGTSRSGANVLTF.

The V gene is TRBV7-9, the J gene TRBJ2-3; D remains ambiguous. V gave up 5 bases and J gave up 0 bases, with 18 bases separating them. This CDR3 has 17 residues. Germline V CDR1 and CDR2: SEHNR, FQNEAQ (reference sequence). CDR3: CASSRSRMGPSTDTQYF. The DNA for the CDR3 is TGTGCCAGCAGCCGGAGCCGAATGGGTCCCAGCACAGATACGCAGTATTTT.

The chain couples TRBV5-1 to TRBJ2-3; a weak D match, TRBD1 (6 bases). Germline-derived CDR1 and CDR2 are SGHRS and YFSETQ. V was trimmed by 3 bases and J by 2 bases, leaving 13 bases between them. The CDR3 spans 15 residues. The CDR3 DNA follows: TGCGCCAGCAGCTCAACAGGGCTTCACACAGATACGCAGTATTTT. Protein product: CASSSTGLHTDTQYF.

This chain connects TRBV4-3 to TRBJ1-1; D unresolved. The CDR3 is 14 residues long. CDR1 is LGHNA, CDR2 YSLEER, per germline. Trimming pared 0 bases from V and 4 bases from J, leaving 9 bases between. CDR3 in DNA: TGCGCCAGCAGCCAAGATTCTGTCAGCACTGAAGCTTTCTTT. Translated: CASSQDSVSTEAFF.

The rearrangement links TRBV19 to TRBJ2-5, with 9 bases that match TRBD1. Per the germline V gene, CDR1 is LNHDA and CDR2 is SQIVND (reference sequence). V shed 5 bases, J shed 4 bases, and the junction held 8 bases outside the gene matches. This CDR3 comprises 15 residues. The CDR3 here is CASSPGTGLSETQYF. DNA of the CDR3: TGTGCCAGTAGTCCCGGGACAGGGTTGTCAGAGACCCAGTACTTC.

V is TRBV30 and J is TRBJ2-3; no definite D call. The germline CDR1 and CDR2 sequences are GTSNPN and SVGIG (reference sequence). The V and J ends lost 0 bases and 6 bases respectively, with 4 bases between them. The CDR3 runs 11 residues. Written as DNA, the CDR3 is TGTGCCTGGAGTGTGAGTGATACGCAGTATTTT. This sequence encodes CAWSVSDTQYF.

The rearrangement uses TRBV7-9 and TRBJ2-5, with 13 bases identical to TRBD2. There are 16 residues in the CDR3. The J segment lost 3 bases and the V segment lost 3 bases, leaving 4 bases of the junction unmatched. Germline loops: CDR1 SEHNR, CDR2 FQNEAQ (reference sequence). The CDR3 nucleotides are TGTGCCAGCAGCTTCTCACTAGCGGGGGGGAAAGAGACCCAGTACTTC. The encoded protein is CASSFSLAGGKETQYF. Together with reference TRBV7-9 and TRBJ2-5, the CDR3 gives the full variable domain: DTGVSQNPRHKITKRGQNVTFRCDPISEHNRLYWYRQTLGQGPEFLTYFQNEAQLEKSRLLSDRFSAERPKGSFSTLEIQRTEQGDSAMYLCASSFSLAGGKETQYFGPGTRLLVL.